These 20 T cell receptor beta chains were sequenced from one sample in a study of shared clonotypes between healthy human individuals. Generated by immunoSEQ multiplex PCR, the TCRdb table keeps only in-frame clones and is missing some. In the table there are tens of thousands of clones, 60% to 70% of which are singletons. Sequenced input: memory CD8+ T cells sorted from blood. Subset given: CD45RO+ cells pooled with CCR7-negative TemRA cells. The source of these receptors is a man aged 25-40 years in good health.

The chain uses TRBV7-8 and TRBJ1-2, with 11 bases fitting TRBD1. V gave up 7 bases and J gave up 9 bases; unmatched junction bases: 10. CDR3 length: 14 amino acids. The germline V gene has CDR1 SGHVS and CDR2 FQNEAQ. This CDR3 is CASTSSGTGGRYTF. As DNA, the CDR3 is TGTGCCAGCACTTCCTCCGGGACAGGGGGACGCTACACCTTC. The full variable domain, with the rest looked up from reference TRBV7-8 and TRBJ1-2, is GAGVSQSPRYKVAKRGQDVALRCDPISGHVSLFWYQQALGQGPEFLTYFQNEAQLDKSGLPSDRFFAERPEGSVSTLKIQRTQQEDSAVYLCASTSSGTGGRYTFGSGTRLTVV.

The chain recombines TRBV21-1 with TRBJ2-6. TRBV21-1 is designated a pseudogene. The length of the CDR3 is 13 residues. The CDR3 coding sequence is TGTGCCAGCAGCAGCTCTGGGGCCAACGTCCTGACTTTC. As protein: CASSSSGANVLTF.

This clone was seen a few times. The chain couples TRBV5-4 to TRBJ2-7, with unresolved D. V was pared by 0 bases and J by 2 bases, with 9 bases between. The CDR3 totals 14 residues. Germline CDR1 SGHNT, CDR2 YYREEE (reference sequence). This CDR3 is CASSLESGPYEQYF. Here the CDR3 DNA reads TGTGCCAGCAGCTTGGAATCGGGTCCCTACGAGCAGTACTTC.

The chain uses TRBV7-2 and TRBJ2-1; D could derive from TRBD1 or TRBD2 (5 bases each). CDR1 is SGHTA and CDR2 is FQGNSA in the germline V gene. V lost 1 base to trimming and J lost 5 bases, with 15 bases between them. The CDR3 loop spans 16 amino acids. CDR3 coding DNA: TGTGCCAGCAGCTTAGTCGCCGGGACCTACCACAATGAGCAGTTCTTC. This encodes CASSLVAGTYHNEQFF.

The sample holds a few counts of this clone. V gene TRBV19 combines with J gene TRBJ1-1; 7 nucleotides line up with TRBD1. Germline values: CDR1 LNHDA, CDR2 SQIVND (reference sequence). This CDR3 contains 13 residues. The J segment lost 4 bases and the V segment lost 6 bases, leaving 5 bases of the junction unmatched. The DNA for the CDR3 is TGTGCCAGTAGCCTTTACAGGGGCACTGAAGCTTTCTTT. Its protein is CASSLYRGTEAFF. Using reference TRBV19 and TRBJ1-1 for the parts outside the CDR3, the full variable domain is DGGITQSPKYLFRKEGQNVTLSCEQNLNHDAMYWYRQDPGQGLRLIYYSQIVNDFQKGDIAEGYSVSREKKESFPLTVTSAQKNPTAFYLCASSLYRGTEAFFGQGTRLTVV.

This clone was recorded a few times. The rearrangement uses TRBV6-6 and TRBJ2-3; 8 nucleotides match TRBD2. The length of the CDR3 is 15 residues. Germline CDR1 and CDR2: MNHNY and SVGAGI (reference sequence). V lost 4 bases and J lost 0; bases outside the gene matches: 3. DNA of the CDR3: TGTGCCAGCAGTTTACTAGCGGTGAGCACAGATACGCAGTATTTT. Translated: CASSLLAVSTDTQYF.

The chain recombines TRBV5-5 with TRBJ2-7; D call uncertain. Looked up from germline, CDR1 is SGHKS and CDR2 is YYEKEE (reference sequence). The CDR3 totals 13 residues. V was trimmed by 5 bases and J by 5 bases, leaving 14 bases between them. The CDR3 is CASRESWVHEQYF. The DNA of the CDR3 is TGTGCCAGCAGGGAGTCTTGGGTCCACGAGCAGTACTTC.

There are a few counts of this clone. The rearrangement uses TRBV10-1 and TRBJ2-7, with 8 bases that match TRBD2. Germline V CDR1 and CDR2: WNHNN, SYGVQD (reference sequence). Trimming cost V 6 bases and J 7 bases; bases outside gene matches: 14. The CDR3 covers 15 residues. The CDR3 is CASSSHERELGEQYF. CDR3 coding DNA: TGCGCCAGCAGCAGCCACGAGCGGGAGCTAGGGGAGCAGTACTTC.

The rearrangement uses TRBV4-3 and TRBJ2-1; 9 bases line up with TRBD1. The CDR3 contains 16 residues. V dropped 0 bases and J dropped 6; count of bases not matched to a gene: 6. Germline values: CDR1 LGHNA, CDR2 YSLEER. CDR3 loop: CASSQEEGDRVNEQFF. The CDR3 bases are TGCGCCAGCAGCCAAGAAGAGGGGGACAGGGTCAATGAGCAGTTCTTC.

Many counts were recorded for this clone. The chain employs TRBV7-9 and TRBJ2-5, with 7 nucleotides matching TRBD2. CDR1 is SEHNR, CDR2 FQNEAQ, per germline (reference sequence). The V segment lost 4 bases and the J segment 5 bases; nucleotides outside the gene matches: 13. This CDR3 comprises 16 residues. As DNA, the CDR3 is TGTGCCAGCAGCTCTAGAGTCCAACGGGGAGGGGAGACCCAGTACTTC. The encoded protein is CASSSRVQRGGETQYF.

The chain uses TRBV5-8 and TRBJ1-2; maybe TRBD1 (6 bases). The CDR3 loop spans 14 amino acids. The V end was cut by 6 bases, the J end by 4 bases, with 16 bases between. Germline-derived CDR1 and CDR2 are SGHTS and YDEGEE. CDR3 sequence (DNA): TGTGCCAGCACCTGGGGGCCGGTCCCCTATGGCTACACCTTC. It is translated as CASTWGPVPYGYTF.

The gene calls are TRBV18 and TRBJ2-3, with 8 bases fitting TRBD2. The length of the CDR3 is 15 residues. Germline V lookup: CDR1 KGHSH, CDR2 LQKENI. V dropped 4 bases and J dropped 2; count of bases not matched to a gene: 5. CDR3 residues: CASSLQRESTDTQYF. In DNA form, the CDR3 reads TGTGCCAGCTCACTCCAGCGGGAGTCCACAGATACGCAGTATTTT.

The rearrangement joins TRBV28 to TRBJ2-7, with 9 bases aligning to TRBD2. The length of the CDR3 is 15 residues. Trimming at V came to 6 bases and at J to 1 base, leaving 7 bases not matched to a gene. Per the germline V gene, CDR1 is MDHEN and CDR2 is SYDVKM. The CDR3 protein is CASREAGLASYEQYF. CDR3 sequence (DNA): TGTGCCAGCAGAGAAGCCGGACTAGCGTCCTACGAGCAGTACTTC.

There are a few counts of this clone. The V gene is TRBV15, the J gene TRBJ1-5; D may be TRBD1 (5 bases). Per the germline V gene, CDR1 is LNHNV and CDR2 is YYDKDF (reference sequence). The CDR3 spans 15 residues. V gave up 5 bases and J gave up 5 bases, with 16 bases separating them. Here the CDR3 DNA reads TGTGCCACCAGCGAAGAGACAGAGATCGATCAGCCCCAGCATTTT. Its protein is CATSEETEIDQPQHF.

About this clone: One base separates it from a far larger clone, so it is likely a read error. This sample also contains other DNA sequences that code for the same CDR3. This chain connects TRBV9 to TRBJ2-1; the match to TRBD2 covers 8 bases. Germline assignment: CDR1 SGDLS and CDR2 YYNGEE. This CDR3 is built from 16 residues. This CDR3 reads CASSGGGLSNGDEQFF. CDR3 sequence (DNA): TGCGCCAGCAGCGGCGGGGGGCTATCAAATGGCGATGAGCAGTTCTTC.

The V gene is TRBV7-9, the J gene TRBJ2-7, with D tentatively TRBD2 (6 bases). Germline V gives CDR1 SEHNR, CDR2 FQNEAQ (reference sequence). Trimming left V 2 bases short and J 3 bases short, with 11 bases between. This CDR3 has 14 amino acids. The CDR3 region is CASSLLGGSYEQYF. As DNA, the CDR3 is TGTGCCAGCAGCTTACTTGGAGGGAGCTACGAGCAGTACTTC.

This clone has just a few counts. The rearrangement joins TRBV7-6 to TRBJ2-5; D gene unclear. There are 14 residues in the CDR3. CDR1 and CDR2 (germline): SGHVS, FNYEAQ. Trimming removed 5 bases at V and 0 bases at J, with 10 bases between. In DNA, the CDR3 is TGTGCCAGCAGCCCCGACATGAACCAAGAGACCCAGTACTTC. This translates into CASSPDMNQETQYF. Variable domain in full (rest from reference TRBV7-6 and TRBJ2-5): GAGVSQSPRYKVTKRGQDVALRCDPISGHVSLYWYRQALGQGPEFLTYFNYEAQQDKSGLPNDRFSAERPEGSISTLTIQRTEQRDSAMYRCASSPDMNQETQYFGPGTRLLVL.

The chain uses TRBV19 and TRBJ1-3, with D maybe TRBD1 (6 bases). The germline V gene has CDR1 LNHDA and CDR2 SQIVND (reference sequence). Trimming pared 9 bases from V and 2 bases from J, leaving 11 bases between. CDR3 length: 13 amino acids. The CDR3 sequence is CASQQGTGNTIYF. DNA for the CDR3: TGTGCCAGCCAGCAGGGGACTGGAAACACCATATATTTT. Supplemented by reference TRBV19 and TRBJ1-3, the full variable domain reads DGGITQSPKYLFRKEGQNVTLSCEQNLNHDAMYWYRQDPGQGLRLIYYSQIVNDFQKGDIAEGYSVSREKKESFPLTVTSAQKNPTAFYLCASQQGTGNTIYFGEGSWLTVV.

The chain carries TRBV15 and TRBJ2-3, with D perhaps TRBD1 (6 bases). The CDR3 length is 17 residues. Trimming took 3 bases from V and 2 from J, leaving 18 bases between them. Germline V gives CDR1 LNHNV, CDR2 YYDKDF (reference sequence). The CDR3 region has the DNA TGTGCCACCAGCAGCTATACAGGGTGGGAAAACACAGATACGCAGTATTTT. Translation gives CATSSYTGWENTDTQYF.

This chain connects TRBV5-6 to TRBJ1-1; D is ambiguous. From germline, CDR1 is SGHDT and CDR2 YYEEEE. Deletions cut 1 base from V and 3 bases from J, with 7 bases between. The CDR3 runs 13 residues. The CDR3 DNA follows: TGTGCCAGCAGCTTGCTAGCGTACACTGAAGCTTTCTTT. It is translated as CASSLLAYTEAFF.